The text below deals with one T cell receptor beta chain. Its cognate antigen is unknown. This entry belongs to a study of CD8 T cells in ankylosing spondylitis. Study findings and constraints: Characteristic, it appeared, of ankylosing spondylitis blood was a TCR beta motif of eight highly homologous variants.

Construction of TCR beta libraries was performed using quantitative 5'-RACE with molecular barcodes. TCRdb re-called the 5' RACE reads with MiXCR, one entry per CDR3 protein. This table has about 270,000 distinct CDR3 sequences, 30% to 40% appearing once. This CDR3 comprises 15 residues. Between the trimmed V and J ends, which lost 2 bases and 3 bases, there was a span of 14 bases. Germline V gene data show CDR1 as SGHKS and CDR2 as YYEKEE (reference sequence). This chain connects TRBV5-5 to TRBJ1-2; perhaps TRBD1 as D (5 bases). The origin of this receptor is a male donor with ankylosing spondylitis or in good health (not recorded which). The sequencing input was blood, either unsorted or a sorted T cell fraction (not recorded which). The CDR3 coding sequence is TGTGCCAGCAGCTTTCTTAATCCACAGGACTATGGCTACACCTTC. Its protein product is CASSFLNPQDYGYTF.